This T cell receptor (beta chain) derives from a study of T cells expressing NK-cell markers. One entry per CDR3 protein, without DNA, is what TCRdb gives after re-calling the 5' RACE reads. With under 200,000 distinct CDR3 sequences in the sample, the ten largest clones hold about 18%. The CDR3 is made up of 18 amino acids. Germline-derived CDR1 and CDR2 are MNHEY and SVGAGI. The V and J genes are TRBV6-5 and TRBJ1-1; TCRdb gives TRBD1 as the D gene, but with no DNA this cannot be confirmed. This clonotype originated in a woman aged 18-69 years in good health. Sequencing input: blood T cells: a sorted CD56 or NKG2C T cell subset, CD4+ or CD8+ T cells, or bulk PBMC T cells (not recorded which). The CDR3 sequence is CASSYSTVGDRGFAEAFF.